These 22 T cell receptor beta chains share one sample of origin, sequenced in a study of post-analysis software for immune sequencing data. Unique molecular identifiers were present in the TCR beta cDNA libraries. TCRdb called the PCR reads again in MiXCR, with one record for every CDR3 protein. The data contain fewer than 850,000 distinct CDR3 sequences, more than 45% of them singletons. For these TCRs, the target antigens are not known. Study-wide results and limits: Controls showed lower frequencies than patients for roughly five TRBV segments, and TRBV5-6, TRBV5-1 and TRBV20-1 were among these.

Sequences were obtained from blood. The source of these receptors is a girl aged 5 to 17 with multiple sclerosis.

The chain recombines TRBV13 with TRBJ2-3; 7 nucleotides align to TRBD2. V gave up 7 bases and J gave up 6 bases; unmatched junction bases: 10. CDR1 PRHDT and CDR2 FYEKMQ come from the germline V gene (reference sequence). The CDR3 has 14 amino acids. In nucleotides, the CDR3 is TGTGCCAGCAAGGCGGGAGAAAGGAGGGATACGCAGTATTTT. Residues: CASKAGERRDTQYF.

In this sample, this clonotype turned up a few times. V gene TRBV6-2 or TRBV6-3 combines with J gene TRBJ2-7; D is uncertain. The germline V and J ends were trimmed by 8 bases and 1 base, with 15 bases remaining between them. Germline V gene data show CDR1 as MNHEY and CDR2 as SVGEGT. The length of the CDR3 is 14 residues. The CDR3 bases are TGTGCCAGCGCCCTACGAGGACGATCCTACGAGCAGTACTTC. As protein: CASALRGRSYEQYF.

CDR3 DNA: TGTGCCAGCAGTTTTCAGGGGGTAACCGGGGAGCTGTTTTTT. Protein product: CASSFQGVTGELFF. The genes are TRBV12-3 or TRBV12-4 and TRBJ2-2, with 7 bases aligning to TRBD1. The CDR3 extends over 14 amino acids. Trimming cost V 3 bases and J 5 bases; bases outside gene matches: 3.

The gene calls are TRBV5-1 and TRBJ2-5; 8 positions agree with TRBD1. The DNA end is a closer match to TRBJ2-7, so the J assignment may be wrong. CDR3 size: 14 residues. The V gene's germline CDR1 is SGHRS and CDR2 YFSETQ. CDR3 in DNA: TGCGCCAGCAGCTTGGACGGACAGGGCTACGAGCAGTACTTC. Amino acid sequence: CASSLDGQGYEQYF.

The V and J genes are TRBV5-1 and TRBJ1-4, with D maybe TRBD1 (5 bases). Germline lookup yields CDR1 SGHRS and CDR2 YFSETQ. Between the trimmed V and J ends, which lost 4 bases and 8 bases, there was a span of 18 bases. This CDR3 region has 15 residues. The CDR3 region is CASSHARSREEKLFF. CDR3 DNA sequence: TGCGCCAGCAGCCACGCTCGCTCCAGGGAAGAAAAACTGTTTTTT.

This clonotype has more than one count but fewer than ten. The chain joins TRBV7-9 to TRBJ1-5, with 7 bases aligning to TRBD1. Unmatched junction bases numbered 6, after V lost 6 bases and J lost 7 bases. The CDR3 is 13 residues long. CDR1 is SEHNR and CDR2 is FQNEAQ in the germline V gene (reference sequence). The CDR3 nucleotides are TGTGCCAGCAGTTCCACAGGGGAACAGCCCCAGCATTTT. Translating gives CASSSTGEQPQHF.

In its sample, this clonotype was seen a few times. The CDR3 here is CASSSEGTGREKLFF. The CDR3, as DNA: TGCGCCAGCAGCTCGGAAGGGACAGGGCGGGAAAAACTGTTTTTT. The chain is built from TRBV5-1 and TRBJ1-4; 9 bases align to TRBD1. CDR3 length: 15 amino acids. With V trimmed by 3 bases and J by 8 bases, 8 bases remained unmatched. CDR1 SGHRS and CDR2 YFSETQ come from the germline V gene.

The DNA of the CDR3 is TGTGCCAGCAGCGTAGGACAGGGAGCCCAAAATGAGCAGTTCTTC. Translating it yields CASSVGQGAQNEQFF. The rearrangement joins TRBV9 to TRBJ2-1, with 7 bases identical to TRBD1. From germline, CDR1 is SGDLS and CDR2 YYNGEE. V trimming: 0 bases; J trimming: 7 bases; junction bases outside the gene matches: 7. The CDR3 extends over 15 amino acids.

The chain carries TRBV7-9 and TRBJ1-2; D unresolved. The ends were cut back, 2 bases at V and 8 bases at J, with 12 bases in the middle. The CDR3 has 13 residues. Per germline, CDR1 SEHNR and CDR2 FQNEAQ (reference sequence). The CDR3 nucleotides read TGTGCCAGCAGCTTAAGCCTTCCCGCGGGCTACACCTTC. It yields the protein CASSLSLPAGYTF.

V gene TRBV7-6 combines with J gene TRBJ2-5, with TRBD2 matching over 11 bases. The CDR3 runs to 16 residues. Trimming cost V 5 bases and J 1 base; bases outside gene matches: 6. Germline CDR1 and CDR2: SGHVS and FNYEAQ. CDR3 protein: CASSTPSGRPQETQYF. CDR3 nucleotides: TGTGCCAGCAGCACACCTAGCGGGAGGCCCCAAGAGACCCAGTACTTC.

With respect to this clonotype: At one end, the junction sequence differs from germline, possibly due to a read error. The chain has TRBV30 and TRBJ2-6; D is possibly TRBD1 (5 bases). CDR3 length: 15 amino acids. From germline, CDR1 is GTSNPN and CDR2 SVGIG (reference sequence). The CDR3 DNA sequence: TGTGCCTGGAGTGTAGATAGCTCTGGGGCCAACGTCCGGACTTTC. Translating it yields CAWSVDSSGANVRTF.

The chain couples TRBV13 to TRBJ2-6; D possibly corresponds to TRBD1 (6 bases). The CDR3 runs 17 residues. Deletions cut 0 bases from V and 4 bases from J, with 13 bases between. The germline CDR1 and CDR2 sequences are PRHDT and FYEKMQ (reference sequence). The CDR3 is CASSLGFSQGGANVLTF. For the CDR3, the DNA is TGTGCCAGCAGCTTAGGCTTCTCGCAGGGGGGGGCCAACGTCCTGACTTTC.

The chain links TRBV25-1 to TRBJ1-6; D is uncertain. The CDR3 contains 13 residues. The germline V and J ends were trimmed by 3 bases and 10 bases, with 10 bases remaining between them. The germline V gene encodes CDR1 MGHDK and CDR2 SYGVNS. The CDR3, as DNA: TGTGCCAGCAGTGAGGGGTTCCGATCACCCCTCCACTTT. It is translated as CASSEGFRSPLHF.

The table lists this clonotype with a few counts. CDR3 in DNA: TGTGCCAGCAGCGTAGCGACAGGGGTATCCTACGAGCAGTACTTC. Protein sequence: CASSVATGVSYEQYF. This sequence joins TRBV9 and TRBJ2-4; 8 nucleotides agree with TRBD1. The J call may be in error: the DNA end matches TRBJ2-7 better. The germline V gene encodes CDR1 SGDLS and CDR2 YYNGEE. The CDR3 length is 15 residues.

The chain uses TRBV7-2 and TRBJ2-7; a weak D match, TRBD1 (6 bases). Germline CDR1 SGHTA, CDR2 FQGNSA. The V end lost 3 bases, the J end lost 2 bases, and 11 bases lay between the germline ends. This CDR3 has 14 residues. CDR3: CASSFGTNPYEQYF. The CDR3 DNA reads as TGTGCCAGCAGCTTCGGGACAAACCCCTACGAGCAGTACTTC.

The table lists this clonotype with a few counts. V and J are TRBV29-1 and TRBJ1-2; 9 bases fit TRBD1. CDR1 and CDR2 from the germline V gene are SQVTM and ANQGSEA. The V gene end was trimmed by 4 bases and the J gene end by 4 bases; junction bases not matched to a gene: 1. The CDR3 has 12 amino acids. The CDR3 DNA reads as TGCAGCGTTGCGACAGGGGGCTATGGCTACACCTTC. Translated, it gives CSVATGGYGYTF.

The table lists this clonotype with a few counts. J is TRBJ2-1 and V is TRBV12-3 or TRBV12-4; D possibly corresponds to TRBD2 (5 bases). Trimming took off 6 bases at V and 13 bases at J, with 16 bases between the two ends. The CDR3 is 12 residues long. CDR3 in amino acids: CASSSTSFGQFF. As DNA, the CDR3 is TGTGCCAGCAGCTCTACTAGTTTTGGTCAGTTCTTC.

The count of this clonotype is one. The chain is built from TRBV24-1 and TRBJ2-5; the D is unclear. The germline gives CDR1 KGHDR, CDR2 SFDVKD. V was cut by 8 bases and J by 0 bases, with 3 bases left in between. This CDR3 is built from 11 residues. The CDR3 sequence: CATKYQETQYF. The CDR3 bases are TGTGCCACCAAGTACCAAGAGACCCAGTACTTC.

This clonotype was counted a few times. J is TRBJ2-6 and V is TRBV21-1. TRBV21-1 is a recognized pseudogene. The CDR3 spans 14 residues. CDR3 DNA sequence: TGTGCCAGCAGCAAAACCCCTGGGGCCAACGTCCTGACTTTC. Translation: CASSKTPGANVLTF.

The V gene is TRBV20-1, the J gene TRBJ2-7; the match to TRBD2 covers 7 bases. Near its end, the DNA agrees better with TRBJ2-5, so the J call may be wrong. The CDR3 is 14 amino acids. Germline values: CDR1 DFQATT, CDR2 SNEGSKA (reference sequence). This CDR3 reads CSASLGLVGETQYF. The CDR3 DNA is TGCAGTGCTAGCCTCGGACTAGTGGGGGAGACCCAGTACTTC.

V and J are TRBV9 and TRBJ2-7; D perhaps matches TRBD2 (6 bases). Germline assignment: CDR1 SGDLS and CDR2 YYNGEE. The V and J ends lost 2 bases and 1 base respectively, with 13 bases between them. CDR3 length: 15 amino acids. CDR3 in amino acids: CASSVSPSGSYEQYF. The CDR3 DNA sequence: TGTGCCAGCAGCGTCTCCCCCAGCGGGTCCTACGAGCAGTACTTC.

This clonotype was observed a few times. The chain has TRBV20-1 and TRBJ2-7, with D maybe TRBD1 (6 bases). V was clipped by 5 bases and J by 6 bases, with 8 bases between them. This CDR3 spans 10 amino acids. Germline CDR1 reads DFQATT; CDR2 reads SNEGSKA (reference sequence). The CDR3 DNA is TGCAGTGCTCAGGACAGCGAGCAGTACTTC. It codes for CSAQDSEQYF.